These 17 T cell receptor beta chains share one sample of origin, sequenced in a study of cytomegalovirus exposure and HLA in healthy donors. Here immunoSEQ multiplex PCR was the method, and the copy in TCRdb shows in-frame clones only, minus some. Of 200,000 to 250,000 clones listed, roughly 87% were seen once; the top ten hold about 11%. The specimen was PBMCs. These TCRs come from a young man in good health and CMV-seropositive.

This clone occurred a few times. The chain joins TRBV7-9 to TRBJ2-7; 10 nucleotides line up with TRBD1. Germline V gene data show CDR1 as SEHNR and CDR2 as FQNEAQ (reference sequence). This CDR3 spans 14 amino acids. V was clipped by 3 bases and J by 4 bases; unmatched bases: 3. CDR3 bases: TGTGCCAGCAGCTTTGGGACAGGGGATTACGAGCAGTACTTC. This translates into CASSFGTGDYEQYF. Supplemented by reference TRBV7-9 and TRBJ2-7, the full variable domain reads DTGVSQNPRHKITKRGQNVTFRCDPISEHNRLYWYRQTLGQGPEFLTYFQNEAQLEKSRLLSDRFSAERPKGSFSTLEIQRTEQGDSAMYLCASSFGTGDYEQYFGPGTRLTVT.

V is TRBV4-1 and J is TRBJ2-1; TRBD2 matches at 7 bases. V shed 1 base, J shed 12 bases, and the junction held 6 bases outside the gene matches. The CDR3 has 13 amino acids. Germline CDR1 is MGHRA and CDR2 is YSYEKL. The CDR3, as DNA: TGCGCCAGCAGCCAAGTGGGGGGGAAACGGCAGTTCTTC. It translates to CASSQVGGKRQFF.

As to this clone: Compared with germline, one end of the junction differs, possibly owing to a read error. This chain connects TRBV11-2 to TRBJ2-2; D could derive from TRBD1 or TRBD2 (5 bases each). Looked up from germline, CDR1 is SGHAT and CDR2 is FQNNGV. This CDR3 contains 17 residues. Here the CDR3 DNA reads TGTGCCAGCAGCTTAGGTTGGGACCGACTCAACATCGGGGAGCTGTTTTTT. This encodes CASSLGWDRLNIGELFF.

V is TRBV27 and J is TRBJ2-7, with no clear D. The length of the CDR3 is 14 residues. Germline CDR1 and CDR2: MNHEY and SMNVEV (reference sequence). The V end was cut by 5 bases, the J end by 5 bases, with 16 bases between. Here the CDR3 reads CASSPQGIRNEQYF. CDR3 bases: TGTGCCAGCAGTCCCCAAGGGATAAGGAACGAGCAGTACTTC.

The chain is built from TRBV19 and TRBJ2-3; TRBD1 might be the D (6 bases). Trimming left V 5 bases short and J 2 bases short, with 14 bases between. CDR3 length: 15 residues. Looked up from germline, CDR1 is LNHDA and CDR2 is SQIVND (reference sequence). The CDR3 DNA sequence: TGTGCCAGTAGTGAACAAGGGGGATTCACAGATACGCAGTATTTT. Translation gives CASSEQGGFTDTQYF.

The chain carries TRBV20-1 and TRBJ2-7, with a weak D call TRBD2 (5 bases). CDR1 and CDR2 from the germline V gene are DFQATT and SNEGSKA (reference sequence). The V gene lost 5 bases and the J gene lost 6 bases, with 11 bases spanning the gap. CDR3 length: 11 amino acids. CDR3 region: CSAEKSGEQYF. The CDR3 DNA sequence: TGCAGTGCTGAGAAGAGCGGCGAGCAGTACTTC.

The V gene is TRBV5-1, the J gene TRBJ1-5, with TRBD1 matching over 7 bases. The CDR3 has 14 amino acids. V shed 2 bases and J 7 bases; nucleotides not matched to a gene: 6. The germline gives CDR1 SGHRS, CDR2 YFSETQ. The CDR3 DNA reads as TGCGCCAGCAGCTTAAACAGGGGCTCCCAGCCCCAGCATTTT. Residues: CASSLNRGSQPQHF.

V is TRBV19 and J is TRBJ2-1; 8 bases line up with TRBD2. CDR3 length: 17 residues. Germline V lookup: CDR1 LNHDA, CDR2 SQIVND (reference sequence). V was clipped by 4 bases and J by 6 bases; unmatched bases: 14. DNA of the CDR3: TGTGCCAGTAGTACCCTTGGAACTAGCGGTTGGGTCAATGAGCAGTTCTTC. The encoded protein is CASSTLGTSGWVNEQFF.

The chain carries TRBV6-1 and TRBJ1-5; D possibly corresponds to TRBD1 (5 bases). Trimming took off 4 bases at V and 6 bases at J, with 10 bases between the two ends. This CDR3 comprises 13 residues. The germline V gene has CDR1 MNHNS and CDR2 SASEGT. The CDR3 protein is CASSGETGQPQHF. Here the CDR3 DNA reads TGTGCCAGCAGTGGTGAAACAGGTCAGCCCCAGCATTTT.

The chain joins TRBV5-6 to TRBJ1-5; D is uncertain. The germline V and J ends were trimmed by 2 bases and 2 bases, with 2 bases remaining between them. This CDR3 is 12 amino acids long. Germline V lookup: CDR1 SGHDT, CDR2 YYEEEE. CDR3 region: CASSFGNQPQHF. The CDR3 DNA reads TGTGCCAGCAGCTTCGGCAATCAGCCCCAGCATTTT.

The chain recombines TRBV10-3 with TRBJ2-7; TRBD1 matches 9 bases. CDR3 length: 18 residues. Trimming at V came to 4 bases and at J to 0 bases, leaving 13 bases not matched to a gene. Germline V gene data show CDR1 as ENHRY and CDR2 as SYGVKD. This CDR3 is CAISGRGQGRTSSYEQYF. CDR3 nucleotide sequence: TGTGCCATCAGTGGCCGGGGACAGGGAAGGACCAGCTCCTACGAGCAGTACTTC.

The chain carries TRBV28 and TRBJ1-2; a possible D gene is TRBD1 (5 bases). V was clipped by 8 bases and J by 0 bases, with 13 bases between them. There are 14 residues in the CDR3. From germline, CDR1 is MDHEN and CDR2 SYDVKM. The CDR3 sequence: CASLRRGPNYGYTF. The CDR3 DNA reads TGTGCCAGCCTGAGACGGGGCCCTAACTATGGCTACACCTTC.

The rearrangement links TRBV30 to TRBJ2-1; perhaps TRBD2 as D (7 bases). This CDR3 region has 16 residues. The V and J ends lost 0 bases and 4 bases respectively, with 16 bases between them. Per the germline V gene, CDR1 is GTSNPN and CDR2 is SVGIG (reference sequence). The CDR3 protein is CAWSVRGGGPYNEQFF. The CDR3 coding sequence is TGTGCCTGGAGTGTACGCGGGGGCGGCCCTTACAATGAGCAGTTCTTC.

The chain couples TRBV29-1 to TRBJ1-1, with TRBD1 as a possible D gene (5 bases). CDR3 size: 16 residues. Germline-derived CDR1 and CDR2 are SQVTM and ANQGSEA. Deletions cut 5 bases from V and 4 bases from J, with 23 bases between. The CDR3 nucleotides are TGCAGCGTTAAACGGGGCAGGCAAAAGGGTGGCACTGAAGCTTTCTTT. Translating it yields CSVKRGRQKGGTEAFF. Based on the CDR3 plus reference TRBV29-1 and TRBJ1-1, the full variable domain is SAVISQKPSRDICQRGTSLTIQCQVDSQVTMMFWYRQQPGQSLTLIATANQGSEATYESGFVIDKFPISRPNLTFSTLTVSNMSPEDSSIYLCSVKRGRQKGGTEAFFGQGTRLTVV.

Comment on this clone: The sample holds other DNA sequences that translate to the same CDR3. The chain has TRBV5-1 and TRBJ1-1; D is uncertain. CDR3 size: 13 residues. Germline lookup yields CDR1 SGHRS and CDR2 YFSETQ. V lost 4 bases, J lost 0 bases, and 7 bases lay in between. CDR3 region: CASSRELNTEAFF. CDR3 DNA: TGCGCCAGCAGCCGAGAGTTGAACACTGAAGCTTTCTTT. Based on the CDR3 plus reference TRBV5-1 and TRBJ1-1, the full variable domain is KAGVTQTPRYLIKTRGQQVTLSCSPISGHRSVSWYQQTPGQGLQFLFEYFSETQRNKGNFPGRFSGRQFSNSRSEMNVSTLELGDSALYLCASSRELNTEAFFGQGTRLTVV.

V is TRBV15 and J is TRBJ2-1; D might be TRBD2 (5 bases). Germline V gives CDR1 LNHNV, CDR2 YYDKDF (reference sequence). The CDR3 runs to 15 residues. Trimming removed 3 bases at V and 8 bases at J, with 17 bases between. The CDR3 nucleotides read TGTGCCACCAGCAGTATATGGACTGCCGGCGATGAGCAGTTCTTC. Translating gives CATSSIWTAGDEQFF.

This sequence joins TRBV5-1 and TRBJ2-3; D is undetermined. With 0 bases removed from V and 6 bases from J, the gap between germline ends came to 11 bases. The germline CDR1 and CDR2 sequences are SGHRS and YFSETQ. The CDR3 covers 14 residues. CDR3 nucleotide sequence: TGCGCCAGCAGCTTGGAGGTCTACGGGGATACGCAGTATTTT. Translation: CASSLEVYGDTQYF.